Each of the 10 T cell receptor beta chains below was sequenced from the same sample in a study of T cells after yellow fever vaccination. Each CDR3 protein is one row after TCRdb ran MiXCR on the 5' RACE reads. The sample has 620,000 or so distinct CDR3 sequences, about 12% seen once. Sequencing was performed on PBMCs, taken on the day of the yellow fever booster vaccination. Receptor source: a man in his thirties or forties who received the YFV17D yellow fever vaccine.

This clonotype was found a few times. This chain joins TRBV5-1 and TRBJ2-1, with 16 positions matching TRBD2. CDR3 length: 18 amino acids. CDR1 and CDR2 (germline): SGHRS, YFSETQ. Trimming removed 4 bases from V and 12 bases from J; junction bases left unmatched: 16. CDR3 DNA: TGCGCCAGCAGCCTCCTAACCGGGACTAGCGGGAGGGCCCCTGGGCAGTTCTTC. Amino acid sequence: CASSLLTGTSGRAPGQFF.

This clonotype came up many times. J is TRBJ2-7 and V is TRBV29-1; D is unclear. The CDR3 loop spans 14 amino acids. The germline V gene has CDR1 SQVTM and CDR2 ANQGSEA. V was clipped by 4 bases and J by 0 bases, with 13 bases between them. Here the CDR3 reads CSVAAQQSSYEQYF. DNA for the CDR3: TGCAGCGTTGCGGCACAGCAGAGCTCCTACGAGCAGTACTTC.

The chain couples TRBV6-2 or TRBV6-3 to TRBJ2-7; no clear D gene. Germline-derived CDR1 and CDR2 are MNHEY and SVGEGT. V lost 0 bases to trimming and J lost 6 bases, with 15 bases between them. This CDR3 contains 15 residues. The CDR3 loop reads CASSYSSLALAEQYF. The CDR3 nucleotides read TGTGCCAGCAGTTACTCATCTCTCGCTTTGGCCGAGCAGTACTTC.

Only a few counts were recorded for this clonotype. The CDR3 spells CASSYYLGVSNEQYF. The CDR3 DNA reads TGCGCCAGCAGCTACTACCTAGGGGTGAGCAACGAGCAGTACTTC. The chain joins TRBV5-1 to TRBJ2-7; possibly TRBD1 for D (5 bases). The CDR3 runs to 15 residues. V shed 3 bases and J shed 5 bases, with 18 bases lying between them. CDR1 is SGHRS, CDR2 YFSETQ, per germline.

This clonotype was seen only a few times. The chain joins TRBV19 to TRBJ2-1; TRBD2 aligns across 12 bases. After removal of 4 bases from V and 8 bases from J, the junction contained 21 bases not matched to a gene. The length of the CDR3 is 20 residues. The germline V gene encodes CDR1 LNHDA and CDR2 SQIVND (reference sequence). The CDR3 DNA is TGTGCCAGTAGTAATAATTTGGGACTAGCGGGTGCCAAGGCCGTGGATGAGCAGTTCTTC. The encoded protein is CASSNNLGLAGAKAVDEQFF.

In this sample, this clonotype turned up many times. The CDR3 spells CASSLAPQGIGDEQYF. In DNA, the CDR3 is TGCGCCAGCAGCTTGGCCCCTCAGGGCATAGGGGACGAGCAGTACTTC. This rearrangement joins TRBV5-1 to TRBJ2-7; D may be TRBD1 (5 bases). V was pared by 0 bases and J by 5 bases, with 18 bases between. The germline V gene has CDR1 SGHRS and CDR2 YFSETQ. This CDR3 region has 16 residues.

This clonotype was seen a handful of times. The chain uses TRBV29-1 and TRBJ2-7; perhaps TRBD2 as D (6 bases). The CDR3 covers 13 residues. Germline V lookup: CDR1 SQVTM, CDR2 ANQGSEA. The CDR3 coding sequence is TGCACCCCAGGAGGACTACCGATCTACGAGCAGTACTTC. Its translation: CTPGGLPIYEQYF.

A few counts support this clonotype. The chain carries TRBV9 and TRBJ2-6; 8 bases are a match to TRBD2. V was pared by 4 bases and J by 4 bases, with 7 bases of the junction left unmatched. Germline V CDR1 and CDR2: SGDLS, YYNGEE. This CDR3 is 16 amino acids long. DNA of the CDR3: TGTGCCAGCAGCCTAGGTAGCGGGGTGGGGGCCAACGTCCTGACTTTC. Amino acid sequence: CASSLGSGVGANVLTF.

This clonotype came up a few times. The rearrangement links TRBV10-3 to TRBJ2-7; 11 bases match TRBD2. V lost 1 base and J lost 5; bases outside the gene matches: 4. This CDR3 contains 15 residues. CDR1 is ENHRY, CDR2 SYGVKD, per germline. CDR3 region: CAISELVAGGDEQYF. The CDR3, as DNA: TGTGCCATCAGTGAGTTGGTAGCGGGAGGGGACGAGCAGTACTTC.

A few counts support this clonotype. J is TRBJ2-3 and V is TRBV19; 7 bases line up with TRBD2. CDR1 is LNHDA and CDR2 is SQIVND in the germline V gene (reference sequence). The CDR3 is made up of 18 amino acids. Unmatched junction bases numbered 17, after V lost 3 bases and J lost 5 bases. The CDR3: CASSMNIWRERAEDTQYF. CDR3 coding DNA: TGTGCCAGTAGTATGAATATATGGCGGGAGCGGGCGGAAGATACGCAGTATTTT.